The 31 T cell receptor beta chains below were found in one sample sequenced in a study of T cell responses to AZD1222 COVID-19 vaccine. The repertoire was sequenced with immunoSEQ multiplex PCR; TCRdb's copy has only in-frame clones and lacks some. Among 60,000 to 75,000 clones listed, 85% were seen once. The specimen comprised peripheral blood, sampled on day 0 of AZD1222 vaccination. These receptors all come from an adult in good health.

The chain couples TRBV18 to TRBJ2-5; D is uncertain. This CDR3 has 11 amino acids. The germline V gene has CDR1 KGHSH and CDR2 LQKENI. V was shortened by 6 bases and J by 5 bases, with 7 bases between the two germline ends. CDR3 sequence reads: CASSPTETQYF. CDR3 coding DNA: TGTGCCAGCTCCCCTACGGAGACCCAGTACTTC. The full variable domain, rest sourced from reference TRBV18 and TRBJ2-5, is NAGVMQNPRHLVRRRGQEARLRCSPMKGHSHVYWYRQLPEEGLKFMVYLQKENIIDESGMPKERFSAEFPKEGPSILRIQQVVRGDSAAYFCASSPTETQYFGPGTRLLVL.

The V and J genes are TRBV6-1 and TRBJ1-3; D perhaps matches TRBD1 (5 bases). The V and J ends lost 2 bases and 0 bases respectively, with 11 bases between them. The CDR3 sequence is 16 residues long. The germline V gene has CDR1 MNHNS and CDR2 SASEGT. CDR3 bases: TGTGCCAGCAGTGAACTGGGGGTGAGCTCTGGAAACACCATATATTTT. Encoded protein: CASSELGVSSGNTIYF.

The chain links TRBV19 to TRBJ2-4; D is uncertain. V gave up 1 base and J gave up 10 bases, with 8 bases separating them. This CDR3 spans 12 amino acids. Germline CDR1 reads LNHDA; CDR2 reads SQIVND (reference sequence). CDR3 DNA: TGTGCCAGTAGTATAGGTAGGAGTATTCAGTACTTC. Amino acid sequence: CASSIGRSIQYF. Drawing the rest from reference TRBV19 and TRBJ2-4, the complete variable domain is DGGITQSPKYLFRKEGQNVTLSCEQNLNHDAMYWYRQDPGQGLRLIYYSQIVNDFQKGDIAEGYSVSREKKESFPLTVTSAQKNPTAFYLCASSIGRSIQYFGAGTRLSVL.

J is TRBJ1-2 and V is TRBV5-1; a weak D match, TRBD1 (6 bases). CDR3 length: 16 residues. V gave up 1 base and J gave up 4 bases, with 17 bases separating them. Germline lookup yields CDR1 SGHRS and CDR2 YFSETQ. CDR3 protein: CASSLIGGAVGYGYTF. The CDR3 region has the DNA TGCGCCAGCAGCTTGATTGGGGGGGCGGTAGGCTATGGCTACACCTTC.

The J gene is TRBJ1-1, the V gene TRBV11-2, with 7 bases matching TRBD1. Germline CDR1 SGHAT, CDR2 FQNNGV. V lost 5 bases to trimming and J lost 8 bases; unmatched junction nucleotides: 8. The CDR3 spans 13 residues. Here the CDR3 reads CASSIVGTAEAFF. For the CDR3, the DNA is TGTGCCAGCAGCATTGTAGGGACAGCCGAAGCTTTCTTT.

The chain is built from TRBV7-2 and TRBJ1-1, with a weak D call TRBD1 (6 bases). V was clipped by 4 bases and J by 11 bases, with 23 bases between them. Germline CDR1 is SGHTA and CDR2 is FQGNSA. CDR3 size: 15 residues. CDR3 protein: CASSSPTGGAPWAFF. Written as DNA, the CDR3 is TGTGCCAGCAGCTCCCCGACCGGGGGCGCCCCTTGGGCTTTCTTT.

This chain joins TRBV30 and TRBJ2-1; TRBD2 matches at 10 bases. V was pared by 5 bases and J by 6 bases, with 4 bases of the junction left unmatched. Germline CDR1 reads GTSNPN; CDR2 reads SVGIG (reference sequence). CDR3 length: 13 amino acids. Here the CDR3 DNA reads TGTGCCTGGGCGGAGCGGGGGGGCAATGAGCAGTTCTTC. Protein sequence: CAWAERGGNEQFF. Supplemented by reference TRBV30 and TRBJ2-1, the full variable domain reads SQTIHQWPATLVQPVGSPLSLECTVEGTSNPNLYWYRQAAGRGLQLLFYSVGIGQISSEVPQNLSASRPQDRQFILSSKKLLLSDSGFYLCAWAERGGNEQFFGPGTRLTVL.

A remark on this clone: One end of the junction does not line up with germline, which may come from a read error. Other DNA sequences in this specimen translate into the identical CDR3. The chain has TRBV11-3 and TRBJ2-6, with 9 bases matching TRBD1. The CDR3 has 18 residues. Germline V gene lookup returns CDR1 SGHNT and CDR2 YENEEA. CDR3 in amino acids: CASSPSGTGYSGANVLTF. In nucleotides, the CDR3 is TGTGCCAGCAGCCCCTCCGGGACAGGGTACTCTGGGGCCAATGTCCTGACTTTC.

This chain joins TRBV6-1 and TRBJ2-7, with D uncertain. V dropped 2 bases and J dropped 2 bases, with 4 bases sitting between them. The CDR3 extends over 12 amino acids. Germline V CDR1 and CDR2: MNHNS, SASEGT. The CDR3 region has the DNA TGTGCCAGCAGTGAACCGACCTACGAGCAGTACTTC. Its protein product is CASSEPTYEQYF.

The genes are TRBV10-3 and TRBJ1-5, with D uncertain. Germline lookup yields CDR1 ENHRY and CDR2 SYGVKD. The CDR3 spans 16 residues. The V end was cut by 2 bases, the J end by 2 bases, with 13 bases between. The CDR3 spells CAISEALVGGNQPQHF. The CDR3 DNA follows: TGTGCCATCAGTGAGGCCTTGGTGGGAGGCAATCAGCCCCAGCATTTT.

The CDR3: CASSIVGSNRGPLFTEAFF. The DNA for the CDR3 is TGTGCCAGTAGTATAGTAGGCTCGAACAGGGGGCCGCTTTTCACTGAAGCTTTCTTT. V is TRBV19 and J is TRBJ1-1; TRBD1 aligns across 9 bases. Germline V CDR1 and CDR2: LNHDA, SQIVND (reference sequence). With V trimmed by 1 base and J by 4 bases, 16 bases remained unmatched. The CDR3 sequence is 19 residues long.

The chain has TRBV14 and TRBJ1-5; D gene ambiguous. Germline lookup yields CDR1 SGHDN and CDR2 FVKESK. The CDR3 runs to 13 residues. Trimming took off 1 base at V and 3 bases at J, with 4 bases between the two ends. The CDR3 DNA reads as TGTGCCAGCAGCCAAGGGGTCAATCAGCCCCAGCATTTT. Its translation: CASSQGVNQPQHF. The full variable domain, completed using reference TRBV14 and TRBJ1-5, is EAGVTQFPSHSVIEKGQTVTLRCDPISGHDNLYWYRRVMGKEIKFLLHFVKESKQDESGMPNNRFLAERTGGTYSTLKVQPAELEDSGVYFCASSQGVNQPQHFGDGTRLSIL.

The rearrangement uses TRBV3-1 (or the pseudogene TRBV3-2) and TRBJ1-3; no clear D. Deletions cut 0 bases from V and 2 bases from J, with 8 bases between. This CDR3 comprises 15 residues. Germline V gives CDR1 LGHDT, CDR2 YNNKEL (reference sequence). CDR3 loop: CASSQDGRAGNTIYF. The CDR3 DNA follows: TGTGCCAGCAGCCAAGACGGCAGAGCTGGAAACACCATATATTTT.

The chain employs TRBV5-1 and TRBJ2-1, with TRBD2 matching 14 bases. The V segment lost 4 bases and the J segment 8 bases; nucleotides outside the gene matches: 8. The CDR3 is 16 residues long. CDR1 is SGHRS and CDR2 is YFSETQ in the germline V gene. CDR3 protein: CASSKTTSGGAYEQFF. The CDR3 DNA reads as TGCGCCAGCAGCAAAACGACTAGCGGGGGGGCCTATGAGCAGTTCTTC.

The genes are TRBV7-2 and TRBJ2-7; D gene uncertain. CDR3 size: 14 residues. Looked up from germline, CDR1 is SGHTA and CDR2 is FQGNSA. The V and J ends lost 7 bases and 0 bases respectively, with 13 bases between them. The CDR3 protein is CASNLRLDSYEQYF. CDR3 coding DNA: TGTGCCAGCAACCTTCGACTCGACTCCTACGAGCAGTACTTC. The whole variable domain, filled in from reference TRBV7-2 and TRBJ2-7, reads GAGVSQSPSNKVTEKGKDVELRCDPISGHTALYWYRQSLGQGLEFLIYFQGNSAPDKSGLPSDRFSAERTGGSVSTLTIQRTQQEDSAVYLCASNLRLDSYEQYFGPGTRLTVT.

This clone was recorded only once. The CDR3 loop is CASETVSYGYTF. CDR3 coding DNA: TGTGCCTCCGAGACTGTCAGCTATGGCTACACCTTC. V usage is TRBV19 and J usage is TRBJ1-2, with D hard to call. This CDR3 has 12 residues. The germline CDR1 and CDR2 sequences are LNHDA and SQIVND (reference sequence). V gave up 11 bases and J gave up 4 bases, with 14 bases separating them.

This rearrangement joins TRBV7-6 to TRBJ2-3; D may be TRBD1 or TRBD2 (5 bases each). CDR3 size: 15 residues. V was pared by 1 base and J by 6 bases, with 14 bases between. Germline values: CDR1 SGHVS, CDR2 FNYEAQ. The CDR3 sequence is CASSLGGMRSDTQYF. Written as DNA, the CDR3 is TGTGCCAGCAGCTTAGGGGGGATGAGGTCGGATACGCAGTATTTT.

The chain carries TRBV7-9 and TRBJ1-1, with D possibly matching TRBD1 (6 bases). V was clipped by 0 bases and J by 1 base, with 15 bases between them. CDR3 length: 17 residues. CDR1 and CDR2 from the germline V gene are SEHNR and FQNEAQ (reference sequence). The CDR3 DNA reads as TGTGCCAGCAGCTTAGCTCGACAGGCGACCTCGAACACTGAAGCTTTCTTT. As protein: CASSLARQATSNTEAFF.

The chain uses TRBV6-5 and TRBJ1-6, with 7 bases matching TRBD1. V lost 5 bases to trimming and J lost 9 bases; unmatched junction nucleotides: 1. The V gene's germline CDR1 is MNHEY and CDR2 SVGAGI. The CDR3 totals 12 residues. The CDR3 DNA reads TGTGCCAGCAGTAACAGGGGTTCACCCCTCCACTTT. It is translated as CASSNRGSPLHF.

This chain links TRBV10-3 with TRBJ2-7, with D perhaps matching TRBD1 (6 bases). The CDR3 has 12 residues. Trimming took off 6 bases at V and 7 bases at J, with 13 bases between the two ends. Germline lookup yields CDR1 ENHRY and CDR2 SYGVKD. CDR3 sequence reads: CAIRRQAGEQYF. CDR3 sequence (DNA): TGTGCCATCAGAAGACAGGCCGGGGAGCAGTACTTC.

The rearrangement uses TRBV24-1 and TRBJ2-7; no clear D. The germline CDR1 and CDR2 sequences are KGHDR and SFDVKD. Between the trimmed V and J ends, which lost 4 bases and 0 bases, there was a span of 9 bases. The CDR3 sequence is 14 residues long. In DNA form, the CDR3 reads TGTGCCACCAGTGAGGCAGGCTCCTCCTACGAGCAGTACTTC. This encodes CATSEAGSSYEQYF.

This chain connects TRBV7-2 to TRBJ1-6; D uncertain. Trimming removed 1 base from V and 14 bases from J, with 15 bases in between. This CDR3 region has 14 residues. In germline, CDR1 is SGHTA, CDR2 FQGNSA. The CDR3 sequence: CASSLEGGVGSLHF. The CDR3 DNA reads as TGTGCCAGCAGCTTAGAAGGCGGCGTGGGGTCCCTCCACTTT.

This clone has more than one count but fewer than ten. The V call is TRBV29-1, the J call TRBJ2-7; TRBD1 agrees at 8 bases. With V trimmed by 0 bases and J by 0 bases, 7 bases remained unmatched. The germline gives CDR1 SQVTM, CDR2 ANQGSEA. The length of the CDR3 is 16 residues. The CDR3 DNA reads TGCAGCGTTGAAGATCTTGGACAGGGCAGCTCCTACGAGCAGTACTTC. It yields the protein CSVEDLGQGSSYEQYF.

V gene TRBV5-6 combines with J gene TRBJ1-1, with D maybe TRBD1 (5 bases). V lost 5 bases to trimming and J lost 1 base, with 9 bases between them. This CDR3 comprises 13 residues. Per the germline V gene, CDR1 is SGHDT and CDR2 is YYEEEE. CDR3 loop: CASRSRGNTEAFF. The DNA of the CDR3 is TGTGCCAGCAGGTCAAGGGGGAACACTGAAGCTTTCTTT.

The chain employs TRBV9 and TRBJ1-1; tentative D call: TRBD1 (5 bases). CDR1 is SGDLS, CDR2 YYNGEE, per germline. The V gene lost 4 bases and the J gene lost 1 base, with 17 bases spanning the gap. The CDR3 covers 16 residues. The CDR3 DNA reads TGTGCCAGCAGCCCAATTGGGAATAGGGGGAACACTGAAGCTTTCTTT. It encodes CASSPIGNRGNTEAFF.

This chain links TRBV19 with TRBJ2-7, with no clear D. This CDR3 is 14 amino acids long. Trimming took 7 bases from V and 0 from J, leaving 13 bases between them. Germline V CDR1 and CDR2: LNHDA, SQIVND (reference sequence). This CDR3 reads CASTPAMSSYEQYF. The CDR3 nucleotides are TGTGCCAGTACCCCAGCGATGAGCTCCTACGAGCAGTACTTC.

The chain is built from TRBV5-1 and TRBJ2-4, with unresolved D. Germline V gene data show CDR1 as SGHRS and CDR2 as YFSETQ. The CDR3 length is 13 residues. Trimming took off 0 bases at V and 10 bases at J, with 11 bases between the two ends. This CDR3 reads CASSLGVGRIQYF. The CDR3 DNA reads as TGCGCCAGCAGCTTGGGAGTGGGCCGGATTCAGTACTTC.

V usage is TRBV20-1 and J usage is TRBJ2-7; 11 bases map to TRBD1. This CDR3 has 14 residues. Germline assignment: CDR1 DFQATT and CDR2 SNEGSKA (reference sequence). The V and J ends lost 3 bases and 3 bases, in that order; junction bases with no gene match: 4. CDR3 sequence (DNA): TGCAGTGCTAGTGGGACAGGGGGAGGCTACGAGCAGTACTTC. Residues: CSASGTGGGYEQYF.

The V and J genes are TRBV10-3 and TRBJ1-1, with TRBD1 as a possible D gene (5 bases). V gave up 1 base and J gave up 5 bases, with 14 bases separating them. The CDR3 is 15 amino acids. Germline V gives CDR1 ENHRY, CDR2 SYGVKD. The CDR3 loop is CAISEWSSGGTEAFF. CDR3 bases: TGTGCCATCAGTGAGTGGTCATCCGGGGGTACTGAAGCTTTCTTT.

This clone was recorded only once. V is TRBV30 and J is TRBJ1-5, with D possibly matching TRBD1 (5 bases). The CDR3 runs to 13 residues. The V gene's germline CDR1 is GTSNPN and CDR2 SVGIG (reference sequence). The V end was cut by 3 bases, the J end by 6 bases, with 12 bases between. The CDR3 loop reads CAWRRGVGQPQHF. The CDR3 DNA reads as TGTGCCTGGAGGCGGGGGGTGGGTCAGCCCCAGCATTTT.

The rearrangement links TRBV14 to TRBJ1-1; D remains ambiguous. Trimming shortened V by 4 bases and J by 7 bases, and 16 bases separated the two germline ends. Germline V gene lookup returns CDR1 SGHDN and CDR2 FVKESK. The CDR3 runs to 14 residues. The CDR3 DNA reads as TGTGCCAGCAGCCGGGCCGGACTTGGTGGTGAAGCTTTCTTT. This translates into CASSRAGLGGEAFF. The complete variable domain, with remaining parts taken from reference TRBV14 and TRBJ1-1, reads EAGVTQFPSHSVIEKGQTVTLRCDPISGHDNLYWYRRVMGKEIKFLLHFVKESKQDESGMPNNRFLAERTGGTYSTLKVQPAELEDSGVYFCASSRAGLGGEAFFGQGTRLTVV.